This TCR beta chain was profiled in a study of OX40 agonist ivuxolimab in advanced cancers. About the research overall: An agonistic human IgG2 monoclonal antibody against OX40 (CD134) was given.

Method: immunoSEQ multiplex PCR; TCRdb's copy keeps in-frame clones and lacks some. The repertoire holds 70,000 to 85,000 clones, with around 90% as singletons. The receptor was derived from an adult with an advanced solid tumor such as melanoma, head and neck, liver or kidney cancer. The sequences come from CD4+ or CD8+ T cells sorted from blood, collected in a trial of the OX40 agonist ivuxolimab.

The CDR3 region has the DNA TGTGCCAGTAGTGCTCATACACGGGGCGCGGGAGGTCCTGAAGCTTTCTTT. This gives the protein CASSAHTRGAGGPEAFF. This chain connects TRBV19 to TRBJ1-1; D perhaps matches TRBD1 (5 bases). Trimming pared 5 bases from V and 6 bases from J, leaving 25 bases between. Germline V gene sequence: CDR1 LNHDA, CDR2 SQIVND (reference sequence). This CDR3 has 17 residues.